Following are 27 T cell receptor beta chains from one sample sequenced in a study of shared clonotypes between healthy human individuals. Sequencing used immunoSEQ multiplex PCR; TCRdb keeps in-frame clones, though not all of them. The profile shows some 790,000 clones, 72% of them singletons. Sequences were obtained from memory CD4+ T cells sorted from blood. The subset here: CD45RA-negative fraction. These receptors all stem from a woman aged 25 to 39 in good health.

CDR3: CASSLGGVENEQFF. The CDR3 DNA sequence: TGCGCCAGCAGCTTGGGGGGAGTGGAAAATGAGCAGTTCTTC. The chain employs TRBV5-1 and TRBJ2-1; TRBD2 might be the D (5 bases). This CDR3 spans 14 amino acids. Germline values: CDR1 SGHRS, CDR2 YFSETQ. Deletions cut 0 bases from V and 7 bases from J, with 11 bases between.

The rearrangement uses TRBV29-1 and TRBJ1-5; D remains unclear. Trimming took 0 bases from V and 0 from J, leaving 18 bases between them. CDR1 is SQVTM, CDR2 ANQGSEA, per germline. The CDR3 has 18 amino acids. The CDR3 loop is CSVEDPITDAYSNQPQHF. In nucleotides, the CDR3 is TGCAGCGTTGAAGATCCCATAACCGACGCTTATAGCAATCAGCCCCAGCATTTT.

The chain joins TRBV29-1 to TRBJ1-1; a weak D match, TRBD1 (6 bases). V lost 7 bases and J lost 0, with 9 bases in between. The CDR3 extends over 12 amino acids. Germline CDR1 SQVTM, CDR2 ANQGSEA. The CDR3 DNA reads as TGCAGCGCCGGGACATTGAACACTGAAGCTTTCTTT. Protein sequence: CSAGTLNTEAFF.

This rearrangement joins TRBV4-2 to TRBJ2-5; 10 nucleotides agree with TRBD2. With 0 bases clipped from V and 5 bases from J, the junction kept 6 bases outside the gene matches. The CDR3 is 16 amino acids. Per germline, CDR1 LGHNA and CDR2 YNFKEQ. The CDR3 nucleotides are TGTGCCAGCAGCCAAGAAGTAGCGGGAGGAGGGGAGACCCAGTACTTC. As protein: CASSQEVAGGGETQYF.

This clone was picked up one time. This chain connects TRBV27 to TRBJ1-1; D is possibly TRBD1 (5 bases). Germline V gene data show CDR1 as MNHEY and CDR2 as SMNVEV (reference sequence). The CDR3 extends over 16 amino acids. Trimming took 5 bases from V and 2 from J, leaving 18 bases between them. CDR3 DNA sequence: TGTGCCAGCAGTCCTTGGGGGTGGAGCCGAAACACTGAAGCTTTCTTT. Protein sequence: CASSPWGWSRNTEAFF.

The V gene is TRBV29-1, the J gene TRBJ1-1; no clear D. Germline values: CDR1 SQVTM, CDR2 ANQGSEA. The CDR3 contains 13 residues. V lost 6 bases, J lost 0 bases, and 11 bases lay in between. CDR3 DNA: TGCAGCGTGGGAGCTATAATGAACACTGAAGCTTTCTTT. Its translation is CSVGAIMNTEAFF.

This chain joins TRBV6-1 and TRBJ2-2, with D hard to call. Germline V CDR1 and CDR2: MNHNS, SASEGT. The CDR3 sequence is 15 residues long. V was clipped by 6 bases and J by 1 base, with 12 bases between them. CDR3 DNA sequence: TGTGCCAGCAGATACAGAGATCTGAACACCGGGGAGCTGTTTTTT. It yields the protein CASRYRDLNTGELFF.

The V gene is TRBV7-2, the J gene TRBJ2-5, with TRBD2 as a possible D gene (6 bases). V shed 1 base and J shed 11 bases, with 14 bases lying between them. The CDR3 contains 13 residues. Germline CDR1 SGHTA, CDR2 FQGNSA. For the CDR3, the DNA is TGTGCCAGCAGCTTAGGTCGCGGGGATGAGCAGTACTTC. This sequence encodes CASSLGRGDEQYF.

This clone was observed a handful of times. The chain carries TRBV5-1 and TRBJ2-7, with D possibly matching TRBD2 (5 bases). Germline CDR1 reads SGHRS; CDR2 reads YFSETQ. Trimming left V 3 bases short and J 3 bases short, with 19 bases between. The length of the CDR3 is 16 residues. CDR3 DNA: TGCGCCAGCAGCTGCCAAAGACTACAACCATACTACGAGCAGTACTTC. Amino acid sequence: CASSCQRLQPYYEQYF.

This clone has just a few counts. This sequence joins TRBV7-6 and TRBJ1-5; 7 positions match TRBD1. This CDR3 has 16 amino acids. J gave up 3 bases and V 5 bases, and 10 bases lay outside the gene matches. Germline CDR1 reads SGHVS; CDR2 reads FNYEAQ. Here the CDR3 reads CASSPSTGSDNQPQHF. CDR3 sequence (DNA): TGTGCCAGCAGCCCCTCGACAGGGTCGGACAATCAGCCCCAGCATTTT.

V gene TRBV11-2 combines with J gene TRBJ2-5; D is perhaps TRBD2 (5 bases). The CDR3 is made up of 15 amino acids. Trimming cost V 5 bases and J 0 bases, with 13 bases left between them. Germline loops: CDR1 SGHAT, CDR2 FQNNGV. In nucleotides, the CDR3 is TGTGCCAGCAGCACCGGAGGAAGGGACCAAGAGACCCAGTACTTC. As protein: CASSTGGRDQETQYF.

The chain couples TRBV18 to TRBJ2-2; D not certain. Germline CDR1 is KGHSH and CDR2 is LQKENI. CDR3 length: 14 amino acids. Trimming stripped 3 bases from V and 8 bases from J, with 13 bases between. CDR3 DNA: TGTGCCAGCTCACCGTACGAAGGAGCTGGGGAGCTGTTTTTT. Amino acids: CASSPYEGAGELFF. Combining the CDR3 with reference TRBV18 and TRBJ2-2 gives the whole variable domain NAGVMQNPRHLVRRRGQEARLRCSPMKGHSHVYWYRQLPEEGLKFMVYLQKENIIDESGMPKERFSAEFPKEGPSILRIQQVVRGDSAAYFCASSPYEGAGELFFGEGSRLTVL.

There are a few counts of this clone. The chain is built from TRBV6-5 and TRBJ1-1, with 11 bases that match TRBD1. The J segment lost 4 bases and the V segment lost 6 bases, leaving 4 bases of the junction unmatched. The germline V gene has CDR1 MNHEY and CDR2 SVGAGI. The CDR3 has 14 amino acids. The CDR3 region has the DNA TGTGCCAGCAGCTTCGGGACAGGGGGCACTGAAGCTTTCTTT. It is translated as CASSFGTGGTEAFF.

This clone was counted between two and nine times. The chain uses TRBV9 and TRBJ1-1; D gene unclear. From germline, CDR1 is SGDLS and CDR2 YYNGEE. Trimming took off 4 bases at V and 1 base at J, with 17 bases between the two ends. CDR3 length equals 16 residues. The CDR3 here is CASSPRLDPGNTEAFF. For the CDR3, the DNA is TGTGCCAGCAGCCCCCGCTTGGACCCAGGGAACACTGAAGCTTTCTTT.

J is TRBJ2-5 and V is TRBV7-9; D might be TRBD1 or TRBD2, each matching 5 bases. This CDR3 region has 15 residues. Germline CDR1 reads SEHNR; CDR2 reads FQNEAQ (reference sequence). V lost 5 bases and J 2 bases, leaving 15 bases between the germline ends. CDR3: CASSPTGTIQETQYF. CDR3 nucleotide sequence: TGTGCCAGCAGCCCGACCGGGACCATACAAGAGACCCAGTACTTC.

This clone was observed a handful of times. The V gene is TRBV19, the J gene TRBJ1-1; 7 bases are a match to TRBD1. Unmatched junction bases numbered 10, after V lost 6 bases and J lost 6 bases. The germline V gene encodes CDR1 LNHDA and CDR2 SQIVND (reference sequence). The CDR3 has 14 residues. DNA for the CDR3: TGTGCCAGTAGGCCGCCCAGGGGGGGCGCTGAAGCTTTCTTT. Its protein product is CASRPPRGGAEAFF.

This sequence joins TRBV10-2 and TRBJ2-7; TRBD2 might be the D (5 bases). CDR3 length equals 15 residues. CDR1 is WSHSY, CDR2 SAAADI, per germline. Trimming took 3 bases from V and 4 from J, leaving 16 bases between them. CDR3 in DNA: TGCGCCAGCAGTGATAGGACTGGCGTCACGTACGAGCAGTACTTC. Protein product: CASSDRTGVTYEQYF.

The genes are TRBV28 and TRBJ2-5; 7 bases match TRBD2. Germline loops: CDR1 MDHEN, CDR2 SYDVKM. Losses at the gene ends were 3 bases for V and 2 bases for J; bases not matched to a gene: 6. The CDR3 is 15 amino acids. In DNA, the CDR3 is TGTGCCAGCAGTTTCCCCTGGGGAGGGCAAGAGACCCAGTACTTC. As protein: CASSFPWGGQETQYF.

This clone has a handful of counts. The chain uses TRBV5-1 and TRBJ2-3; D not certain. From germline, CDR1 is SGHRS and CDR2 YFSETQ. V lost 0 bases to trimming and J lost 2 bases, with 13 bases between them. This CDR3 has 16 amino acids. Here the CDR3 DNA reads TGCGCCAGCAGCTTGGCGGCCAACCGCTTCACAGATACGCAGTATTTT. This gives the protein CASSLAANRFTDTQYF.

This clone showed up many times. The chain joins TRBV2 to TRBJ1-5; D uncertain. V was shortened by 7 bases and J by 6 bases, with 13 bases between the two germline ends. The CDR3 sequence is 13 residues long. Looked up from germline, CDR1 is SNHLY and CDR2 is FYNNEI. CDR3 in DNA: TGTGCCAGCAAAAGGGAACTTGCTCAGCCCCAGCATTTT. This codes for CASKRELAQPQHF.

This clone was counted between two and nine times. This chain joins TRBV7-2 and TRBJ2-7; 8 bases are shared with TRBD1. This CDR3 region has 15 residues. Germline CDR1 reads SGHTA; CDR2 reads FQGNSA. Losses at the gene ends were 5 bases for V and 0 bases for J; bases not matched to a gene: 6. In DNA, the CDR3 is TGTGCCAGCAGCCAGGGGGCGGGCGGCTCCTACGAGCAGTACTTC. It translates to CASSQGAGGSYEQYF. The whole variable domain, remainder taken from reference TRBV7-2 and TRBJ2-7, is GAGVSQSPSNKVTEKGKDVELRCDPISGHTALYWYRQSLGQGLEFLIYFQGNSAPDKSGLPSDRFSAERTGGSVSTLTIQRTQQEDSAVYLCASSQGAGGSYEQYFGPGTRLTVT.

The rearrangement joins TRBV5-4 to TRBJ1-5, with 8 bases lining up with TRBD1. Germline V gene sequence: CDR1 SGHNT, CDR2 YYREEE (reference sequence). V lost 3 bases, J lost 0 bases, and 17 bases stayed unmatched. This CDR3 comprises 20 residues. The CDR3 spells CASSSPFGQGIVYSNQPQHF. CDR3 bases: TGTGCCAGCAGCTCACCGTTCGGACAGGGAATAGTCTATAGCAATCAGCCCCAGCATTTT. The variable domain in full, completed from reference TRBV5-4 and TRBJ1-5, reads ETGVTQSPTHLIKTRGQQVTLRCSSQSGHNTVSWYQQALGQGPQFIFQYYREEENGRGNFPPRFSGLQFPNYSSELNVNALELDDSALYLCASSSPFGQGIVYSNQPQHFGDGTRLSIL.

The V and J genes are TRBV2 and TRBJ1-1; a weak D match, TRBD1 (6 bases). The V gene's germline CDR1 is SNHLY and CDR2 FYNNEI. The CDR3 length is 14 residues. Trimming left V 3 bases short and J 5 bases short, with 13 bases between. The CDR3 nucleotides are TGTGCCAGCAGTGATCCAGGGGCTGGAACTGAAGCTTTCTTT. Translation gives CASSDPGAGTEAFF. The entire variable domain, with the rest obtained from reference TRBV2 and TRBJ1-1, is as follows: EPEVTQTPSHQVTQMGQEVILRCVPISNHLYFYWYRQILGQKVEFLVSFYNNEISEKSEIFDDQFSVERPDGSNFTLKIRSTKLEDSAMYFCASSDPGAGTEAFFGQGTRLTVV.

This clone was seen many times. V gene TRBV11-2 combines with J gene TRBJ1-5; D might be TRBD1 (6 bases). This CDR3 has 13 amino acids. In germline, CDR1 is SGHAT, CDR2 FQNNGV. Between the trimmed V and J ends, which lost 0 bases and 7 bases, there was a span of 7 bases. Written as DNA, the CDR3 is TGTGCCAGCAGCTTAGATACAGGGCAGCCCCAGCATTTT. Residues: CASSLDTGQPQHF.

The table lists this clone with a few counts. V is TRBV28 and J is TRBJ1-3; D unclear. The germline V gene has CDR1 MDHEN and CDR2 SYDVKM. Trimming removed 6 bases at V and 4 bases at J, with 16 bases between. The CDR3 runs 15 residues. The chain's CDR3 is CASRYRGAGGNTIYF. The CDR3 nucleotides read TGTGCCAGCAGATACCGTGGAGCGGGGGGAAACACCATATATTTT. Complete variable domain (other parts from reference TRBV28 and TRBJ1-3): DVKVTQSSRYLVKRTGEKVFLECVQDMDHENMFWYRQDPGLGLRLIYFSYDVKMKEKGDIPEGYSVSREKKERFSLILESASTNQTSMYLCASRYRGAGGNTIYFGEGSWLTVV.

The chain uses TRBV11-3 and TRBJ2-2; D possibly corresponds to TRBD2 (5 bases). V lost 5 bases, J lost 2 bases, and 21 bases lay in between. CDR3 length equals 18 residues. Looked up from germline, CDR1 is SGHNT and CDR2 is YENEEA. CDR3 bases: TGTGCCAGCAGCACCACCGCTCTAGGGAGTACAAACACCGGGGAGCTGTTTTTT. It translates to CASSTTALGSTNTGELFF.

This sequence joins TRBV7-9 and TRBJ2-3; D may be TRBD1 or TRBD2 (5 bases each). The CDR3 runs to 15 residues. With 5 bases removed from V and 5 bases from J, the gap between germline ends came to 17 bases. Germline CDR1 SEHNR, CDR2 FQNEAQ (reference sequence). The CDR3 protein is CASSPRGPPIDTQYF. CDR3 in DNA: TGTGCCAGCAGCCCCCGGGGCCCTCCCATAGATACGCAGTATTTT. The full variable domain, completed using reference TRBV7-9 and TRBJ2-3, is DTGVSQNPRHKITKRGQNVTFRCDPISEHNRLYWYRQTLGQGPEFLTYFQNEAQLEKSRLLSDRFSAERPKGSFSTLEIQRTEQGDSAMYLCASSPRGPPIDTQYFGPGTRLTVL.